The text below deals with one TCR beta chain. The data were obtained in a study of blood T cell repertoires in COVID-19. Looking at the study overall: The samples span acute and convalescent COVID-19 from the United States, Italy and Spain. The analysed material was cDNA or gDNA that came from T cells, B-cell-depleted T cells, or PBMCs.

Original processing methods: Amplification with reference gene primers provided the estimates of nucleated cell counts. The method was immunoSEQ multiplex PCR; TCRdb's version includes in-frame clones alone and lacks a portion of them. D and trimming come from the DNA, and the V and J calls and clone size come from that table. The data contain about 120,000 clones, 85% to 90% of them singletons. Per the germline V gene, CDR1 is MDHEN and CDR2 is SYDVKM. This CDR3 region has 13 residues. Trimming took 7 bases from V and 7 from J; bases not matched to a gene: 3. The chain is built from TRBV28 and TRBJ1-4, with 10 nucleotides matching TRBD1. This clonotype originated in a man between 65 and 85 years old with active or convalescent COVID-19. Input material: peripheral blood. For the CDR3, the DNA is TGTGCCAGCAAACGGACAGGGGGTGAAAAACTGTTTTTT. This sequence encodes CASKRTGGEKLFF.